This T cell receptor beta chain was observed in a study of blood T cell repertoires in COVID-19. Across the whole study: The study drew acute and convalescent COVID-19 samples from the United States, Italy and Spain.

The data were produced by immunoSEQ multiplex PCR, yet TCRdb's version contains in-frame clones alone and is incomplete. The sample shows fewer than 110,000 clones, approximately 91% of them seen only once. This CDR3 spans 14 amino acids. The V and J ends lost 7 bases and 0 bases respectively, with 12 bases between them. Looked up from germline, CDR1 is LNHDA and CDR2 is SQIVND (reference sequence). The chain uses TRBV19 and TRBJ1-2; the D gene is possibly TRBD1 (5 bases). Sample: peripheral blood. The receptor comes from a man aged 45-60 years with acute or convalescent COVID-19. The CDR3 DNA reads TGTGCCAGTACTTATGGGGCGCCTAACTATGGCTACACCTTC. Translating it yields CASTYGAPNYGYTF.